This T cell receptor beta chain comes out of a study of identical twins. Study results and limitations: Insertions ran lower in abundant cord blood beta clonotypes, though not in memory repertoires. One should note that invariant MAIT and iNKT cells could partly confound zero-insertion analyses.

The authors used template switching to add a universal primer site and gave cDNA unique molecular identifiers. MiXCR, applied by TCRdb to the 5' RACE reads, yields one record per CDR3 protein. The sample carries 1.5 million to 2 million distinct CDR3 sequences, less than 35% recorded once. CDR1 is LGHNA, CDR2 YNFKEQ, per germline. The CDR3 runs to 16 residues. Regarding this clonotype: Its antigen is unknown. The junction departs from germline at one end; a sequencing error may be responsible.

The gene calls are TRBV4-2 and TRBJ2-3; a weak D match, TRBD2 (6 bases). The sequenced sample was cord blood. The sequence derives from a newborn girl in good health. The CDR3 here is CANSRYPEGSTDTQYF. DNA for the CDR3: TGTGCCAACAGCCGATACCCGGAGGGTAGCACAGATACGCAGTATTTT.